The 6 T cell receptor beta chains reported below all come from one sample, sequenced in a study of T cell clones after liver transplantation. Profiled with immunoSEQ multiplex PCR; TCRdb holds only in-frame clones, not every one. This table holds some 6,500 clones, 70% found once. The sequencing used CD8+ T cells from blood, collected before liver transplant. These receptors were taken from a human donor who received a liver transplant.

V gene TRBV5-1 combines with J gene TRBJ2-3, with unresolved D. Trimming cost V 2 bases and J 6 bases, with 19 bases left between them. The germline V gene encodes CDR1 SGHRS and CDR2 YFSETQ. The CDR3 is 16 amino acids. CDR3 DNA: TGCGCCAGCAGCTTATGGAGTTTCAGCACAGTGGATACGCAGTATTTT. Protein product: CASSLWSFSTVDTQYF.

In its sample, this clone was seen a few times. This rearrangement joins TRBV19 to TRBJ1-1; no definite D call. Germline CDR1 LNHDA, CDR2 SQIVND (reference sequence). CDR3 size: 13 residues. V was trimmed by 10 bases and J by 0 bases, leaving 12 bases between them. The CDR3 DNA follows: TGTGCCATATCGGCCAGGTTGAACACTGAAGCTTTCTTT. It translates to CAISARLNTEAFF.

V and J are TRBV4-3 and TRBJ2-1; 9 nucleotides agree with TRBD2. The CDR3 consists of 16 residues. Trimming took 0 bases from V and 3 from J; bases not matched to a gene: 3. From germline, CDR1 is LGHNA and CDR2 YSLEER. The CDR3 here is CASSQEGLASYNEQFF. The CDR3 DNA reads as TGCGCCAGCAGCCAAGAAGGACTAGCGAGCTACAATGAGCAGTTCTTC.

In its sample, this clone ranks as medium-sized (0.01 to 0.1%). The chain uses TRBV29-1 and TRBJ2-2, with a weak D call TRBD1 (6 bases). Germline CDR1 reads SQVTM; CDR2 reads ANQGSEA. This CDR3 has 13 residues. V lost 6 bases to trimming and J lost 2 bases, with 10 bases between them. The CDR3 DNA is TGCAGCGTCCGGGACATTAACACCGGGGAGCTGTTTTTT. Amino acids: CSVRDINTGELFF.

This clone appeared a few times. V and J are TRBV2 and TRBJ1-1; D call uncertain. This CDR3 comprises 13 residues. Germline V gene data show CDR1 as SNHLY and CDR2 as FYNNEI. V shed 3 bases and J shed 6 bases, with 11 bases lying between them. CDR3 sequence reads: CASSEAGSAEAFF. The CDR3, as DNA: TGTGCCAGCAGTGAGGCAGGTTCCGCTGAAGCTTTCTTT.

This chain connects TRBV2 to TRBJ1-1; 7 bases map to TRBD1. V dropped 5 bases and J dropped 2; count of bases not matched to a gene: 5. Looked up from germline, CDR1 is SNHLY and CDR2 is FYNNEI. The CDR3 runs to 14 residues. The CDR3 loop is CASSPGQRNTEAFF. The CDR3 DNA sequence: TGTGCCAGCAGTCCGGGACAGAGAAACACTGAAGCTTTCTTT.